One sample yielded the 18 T cell receptor beta chains listed below, sequenced in a study of cytomegalovirus exposure and HLA in healthy donors. The method was immunoSEQ multiplex PCR; TCRdb's version includes in-frame clones alone and lacks a portion of them. In the table there are approximately 260,000 clones, 70% to 90% of which are singletons. The sample comprised PBMCs. The source of these receptors is a woman aged 18 to 35 in good health and CMV-seronegative.

This chain connects TRBV2 to TRBJ2-7; D may be TRBD2 (6 bases). V was shortened by 7 bases and J by 2 bases, with 15 bases between the two germline ends. This CDR3 contains 14 residues. Germline V gene data show CDR1 as SNHLY and CDR2 as FYNNEI. This CDR3 is CASKDPRDPYEQYF. CDR3 bases: TGTGCCAGCAAGGACCCGCGGGACCCCTACGAGCAGTACTTC.

This rearrangement joins TRBV5-1 to TRBJ1-4; 7 positions match TRBD1. The CDR3 is 17 amino acids. Germline CDR1 is SGHRS and CDR2 is YFSETQ. The trim removed 0 bases at V and 0 bases at J, leaving 5 bases unmatched. CDR3 sequence (DNA): TGCGCCAGCAGCTTGGACAGGGGCTCTGCAACTAATGAAAAACTGTTTTTT. This codes for CASSLDRGSATNEKLFF.

The chain couples TRBV7-3 to TRBJ1-4; TRBD1 matches at 12 bases. Trimming took 5 bases from V and 0 from J; bases not matched to a gene: 4. CDR1 SGHTA and CDR2 FQGTGA come from the germline V gene. The CDR3 covers 17 residues. The CDR3 is CASSPGTGGATNEKLFF. The CDR3 region has the DNA TGTGCCAGCAGCCCTGGGACAGGGGGCGCAACTAATGAAAAACTGTTTTTT.

The chain couples TRBV7-9 to TRBJ1-2, with TRBD1 as a possible D gene (6 bases). The CDR3 covers 14 residues. V gave up 4 bases and J gave up 2 bases, with 11 bases separating them. Germline CDR1 is SEHNR and CDR2 is FQNEAQ (reference sequence). CDR3 residues: CASSYVDRNYGYTF. CDR3 DNA: TGTGCCAGCAGCTATGTGGACAGAAACTATGGCTACACCTTC.

The chain couples TRBV7-7 to TRBJ2-1; no clear D gene. This CDR3 has 14 residues. V gave up 5 bases and J gave up 0 bases, with 8 bases separating them. Germline loops: CDR1 SSHAT, CDR2 FNYEAQ (reference sequence). In nucleotides, the CDR3 is TGTGCCAGCAGCCCAGGAAGCTCCTACAATGAGCAGTTCTTC. It encodes CASSPGSSYNEQFF.

The chain uses TRBV30 and TRBJ1-4; TRBD1 aligns across 9 bases. J lost 4 bases, V lost 4 bases, and 10 bases had no gene match. This CDR3 spans 16 amino acids. CDR1 and CDR2 (germline): GTSNPN, SVGIG (reference sequence). The DNA for the CDR3 is TGTGCCTGGACGAAAGGTCCGGGACAGGGTAATGAAAAACTGTTTTTT. It yields the protein CAWTKGPGQGNEKLFF.

V and J are TRBV9 and TRBJ2-7, with 12 bases fitting TRBD1. The CDR3 length is 15 residues. J was trimmed by 6 bases and V by 4 bases; bases with no gene match: 8. Germline loops: CDR1 SGDLS, CDR2 YYNGEE. In nucleotides, the CDR3 is TGTGCCAGCAGCCCTACAGGGACAGGGGGCGGCGAGCAGTACTTC. This sequence encodes CASSPTGTGGGEQYF.

V is TRBV14 and J is TRBJ1-2; no reliable D call. The CDR3 is made up of 13 amino acids. Trimming cost V 0 bases and J 8 bases, with 10 bases left between them. Germline loops: CDR1 SGHDN, CDR2 FVKESK. The CDR3: CASSQERVGGYTF. In DNA, the CDR3 is TGTGCCAGCAGCCAAGAGAGGGTAGGAGGCTACACCTTC.

J is TRBJ1-2 and V is TRBV6-1; 7 bases agree with TRBD1. From germline, CDR1 is MNHNS and CDR2 SASEGT. Trimming at V came to 5 bases and at J to 4 bases, leaving 7 bases not matched to a gene. CDR3 length equals 14 residues. CDR3 in DNA: TGTGCCAGCAGTCAAGACAGGGTGAGCTATGGCTACACCTTC. Translating gives CASSQDRVSYGYTF.

The chain joins TRBV6-5 to TRBJ1-2; D possibly corresponds to TRBD1 (6 bases). CDR1 MNHEY and CDR2 SVGAGI come from the germline V gene. Trimming removed 6 bases from V and 2 bases from J, with 10 bases in between. CDR3 length: 13 amino acids. The CDR3 nucleotides read TGTGCCAGCAGGTCTGGACAGAACTATGGCTACACCTTC. This gives the protein CASRSGQNYGYTF.

CDR3 residues: CASRVTVLNEKLFF. CDR3 DNA: TGTGCCAGCAGAGTCACAGTGTTAAATGAAAAACTGTTTTTT. V and J are TRBV6-5 and TRBJ1-4; D is uncertain. The V gene's germline CDR1 is MNHEY and CDR2 SVGAGI. This CDR3 contains 14 residues. Trimming left V 6 bases short and J 5 bases short, with 13 bases between.

The chain joins TRBV7-2 to TRBJ1-5; 10 bases line up with TRBD1. Germline V gene data show CDR1 as SGHTA and CDR2 as FQGNSA. The CDR3 runs to 15 residues. After removal of 4 bases from V and 7 bases from J, the junction contained 7 bases not matched to a gene. Here the CDR3 reads CASSSSDRGYQPQHF. CDR3 nucleotide sequence: TGTGCCAGCAGCTCGTCGGACAGGGGGTACCAGCCCCAGCATTTT.

This clone has a single count. The chain has TRBV5-5 and TRBJ2-7, with 11 bases aligning to TRBD2. V shed 7 bases and J 3 bases; nucleotides not matched to a gene: 9. This CDR3 is built from 15 residues. Germline lookup yields CDR1 SGHKS and CDR2 YYEKEE (reference sequence). The CDR3 loop reads CASLPGTSGNYEQYF. CDR3 DNA sequence: TGTGCCAGCCTACCTGGGACTAGCGGCAACTACGAGCAGTACTTC.

The J gene is TRBJ1-1, the V gene TRBV29-1; D unresolved. The CDR3 loop spans 14 amino acids. Germline V gene lookup returns CDR1 SQVTM and CDR2 ANQGSEA. V lost 6 bases, J lost 0 bases, and 14 bases lay in between. The CDR3 coding sequence is TGCAGCGTCCGCTGGCACAGTATGAACACTGAAGCTTTCTTT. This codes for CSVRWHSMNTEAFF.

This chain joins TRBV5-1 and TRBJ1-1; a weak D match, TRBD1 (5 bases). Germline lookup yields CDR1 SGHRS and CDR2 YFSETQ. Trimming took 1 base from V and 1 from J, leaving 8 bases between them. The length of the CDR3 is 14 residues. The CDR3 nucleotides are TGCGCCAGCAGCTTGTACCAGGGGAACACTGAAGCTTTCTTT. The encoded protein is CASSLYQGNTEAFF.

The chain recombines TRBV28 with TRBJ2-7, with TRBD1 matching 11 bases. Trimming removed 8 bases from V and 1 base from J; junction bases left unmatched: 4. There are 14 residues in the CDR3. Germline V lookup: CDR1 MDHEN, CDR2 SYDVKM. The CDR3 nucleotides are TGTGCCAGCCTAGGACAGGGGGCTTCCTACGAGCAGTACTTC. Its translation: CASLGQGASYEQYF.

The chain links TRBV5-4 to TRBJ2-2; 9 positions agree with TRBD1. Germline CDR1 is SGHNT and CDR2 is YYREEE (reference sequence). Germline trimming cut 1 base from V and 5 bases from J; bases unmatched to any gene: 9. This CDR3 is 17 amino acids long. The chain's CDR3 is CASSLNKGTGLTGELFF. Here the CDR3 DNA reads TGTGCCAGCAGCTTGAACAAGGGGACAGGGCTAACCGGGGAGCTGTTTTTT.

V is TRBV6-5 and J is TRBJ1-1; D ambiguous. This CDR3 has 14 amino acids. V was cut by 7 bases and J by 2 bases, with 14 bases left in between. Germline V CDR1 and CDR2: MNHEY, SVGAGI. Here the CDR3 DNA reads TGTGCCAGCACAAACCGGGGAGTAAACACTGAAGCTTTCTTT. Amino acids: CASTNRGVNTEAFF.